This T cell receptor (beta chain) appears in the sequencing data of a study of cytomegalovirus exposure and HLA in healthy donors. The overall study: There were roughly 110 million unique TCR beta sequences, drawn from about 180 million T cells, in an earlier analysis.

This CDR3 region has 14 residues. The junction had 5 bases not matched to a gene; V was cut back by 6 bases and J by 0 bases. Germline V gene lookup returns CDR1 SQVTM and CDR2 ANQGSEA. PCR was performed using 60 Vbeta and 13 Jbeta primers. Measured with immunoSEQ multiplex PCR; TCRdb has only the in-frame clones, and not every one. The sample contains approximately 130,000 clones, approximately 85% of which appear only once. Notes on this clone: What it recognizes is unknown.

Study findings and constraints: A list of 164 TCR beta chains associated with cytomegalovirus was given. Later analysis demonstrated an association between a missense DCLRE1C variant and TCR beta V- and J-gene trimming. Highest at DRB1 and lowest at HLA-C, TCR association rates differed among HLA loci in a later analysis.

This chain joins TRBV29-1 and TRBJ2-3; 8 nucleotides align to TRBD1. The sequencing input was PBMCs. This TCR was sampled from a woman in her 30s in good health and CMV-seropositive. The CDR3 is CSVRGLQSTDTQYF. The CDR3 DNA follows: TGCAGCGTCAGGGGGCTCCAAAGCACAGATACGCAGTATTTT.